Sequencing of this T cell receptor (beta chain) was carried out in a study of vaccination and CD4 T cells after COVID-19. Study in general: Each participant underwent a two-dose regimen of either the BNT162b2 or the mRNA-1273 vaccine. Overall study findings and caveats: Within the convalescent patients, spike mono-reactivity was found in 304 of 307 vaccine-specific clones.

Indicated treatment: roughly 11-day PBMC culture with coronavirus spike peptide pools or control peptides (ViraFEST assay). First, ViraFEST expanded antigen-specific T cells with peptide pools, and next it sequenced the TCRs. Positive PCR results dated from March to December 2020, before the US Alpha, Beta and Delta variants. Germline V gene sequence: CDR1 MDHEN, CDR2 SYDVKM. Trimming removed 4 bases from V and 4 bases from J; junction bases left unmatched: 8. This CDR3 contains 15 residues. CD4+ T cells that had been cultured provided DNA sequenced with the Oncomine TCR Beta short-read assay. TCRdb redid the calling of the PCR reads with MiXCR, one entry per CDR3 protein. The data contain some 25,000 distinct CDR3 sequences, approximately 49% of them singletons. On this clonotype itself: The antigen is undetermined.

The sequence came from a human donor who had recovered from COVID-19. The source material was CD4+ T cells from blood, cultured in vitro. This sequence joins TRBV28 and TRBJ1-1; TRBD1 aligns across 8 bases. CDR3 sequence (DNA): TGTGCCAGCAGTTCACCTCCGGGACAGGCCACTGAAGCTTTCTTT. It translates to CASSSPPGQATEAFF.